Presented here are 30 T cell receptor beta chains from one specimen sequenced in a study of cytomegalovirus exposure and HLA in healthy donors. Amplification used 60 Vbeta primers and 13 Jbeta primers. Some clones are missing from TCRdb's copy, which holds only in-frame ones; the method was immunoSEQ multiplex PCR. The sample yields some 150,000 clones, less than 90% seen once. Sequenced material: PBMCs. These receptors all stem from a woman aged 45-59 years in good health and CMV-seropositive.

The rearrangement uses TRBV27 and TRBJ1-2; 9 positions agree with TRBD1. Germline V gives CDR1 MNHEY, CDR2 SMNVEV (reference sequence). The CDR3 length is 16 residues. The J segment lost 4 bases and the V segment lost 7 bases, leaving 13 bases of the junction unmatched. The DNA of the CDR3 is TGTGCCAGCAATCCTCGGGGACAGGGAGATGGCTATGGCTACACCTTC. This translates into CASNPRGQGDGYGYTF.

This chain uses TRBV30 with TRBJ1-2; D remains unclear. CDR1 is GTSNPN and CDR2 is SVGIG in the germline V gene (reference sequence). This CDR3 region has 10 residues. The V gene lost 8 bases and the J gene lost 8 bases, with 12 bases spanning the gap. The CDR3 DNA reads TGTGCCCGAAACCCGGGGGGCTACACCTTC. Encoded protein: CARNPGGYTF.

The genes are TRBV7-2 and TRBJ2-6; no definite D call. The CDR3 consists of 17 residues. V was shortened by 1 base and J by 2 bases, with 12 bases between the two germline ends. Germline values: CDR1 SGHTA, CDR2 FQGNSA. CDR3 residues: CASSLENRMAGANVLTF. In nucleotides, the CDR3 is TGTGCCAGCAGCTTAGAGAACAGAATGGCTGGGGCCAACGTCCTGACTTTC. The whole variable domain, filled in from reference TRBV7-2 and TRBJ2-6, reads GAGVSQSPSNKVTEKGKDVELRCDPISGHTALYWYRQSLGQGLEFLIYFQGNSAPDKSGLPSDRFSAERTGGSVSTLTIQRTQQEDSAVYLCASSLENRMAGANVLTFGAGSRLTVL.

Only a few counts were recorded for this clone. The V gene is TRBV4-2, the J gene TRBJ1-2, with D maybe TRBD1 (5 bases). Trimming cost V 4 bases and J 2 bases, with 14 bases left between them. Germline V lookup: CDR1 LGHNA, CDR2 YNFKEQ. The CDR3 runs 15 residues. The chain's CDR3 is CASSPSGAGNYGYTF. CDR3 nucleotides: TGTGCCAGCAGCCCGAGTGGGGCTGGGAACTATGGCTACACCTTC.

This chain joins TRBV7-2 and TRBJ1-2, with D possibly matching TRBD1 (5 bases). The CDR3 spans 15 residues. V was cut by 5 bases and J by 4 bases, with 17 bases left in between. The germline V gene encodes CDR1 SGHTA and CDR2 FQGNSA. The CDR3 coding sequence is TGTGCCAGCAGCGGCCGACAGTGGGGGGTCTATGGCTACACCTTC. This translates into CASSGRQWGVYGYTF.

The chain uses TRBV28 and TRBJ2-1; TRBD2 agrees at 8 bases. The CDR3 contains 17 residues. V lost 2 bases and J lost 0; bases outside the gene matches: 6. Germline CDR1 MDHEN, CDR2 SYDVKM. This CDR3 reads CASSLGAGGGSYNEQFF. DNA for the CDR3: TGTGCCAGCAGTTTAGGCGCCGGGGGGGGCTCCTACAATGAGCAGTTCTTC.

This rearrangement joins TRBV9 to TRBJ2-5; a weak D match, TRBD1 (6 bases). Germline loops: CDR1 SGDLS, CDR2 YYNGEE. The CDR3 extends over 14 amino acids. V was trimmed by 2 bases and J by 1 base, leaving 9 bases between them. Here the CDR3 reads CASSVADSQETQYF. The CDR3 DNA reads as TGTGCCAGCAGCGTCGCGGACAGCCAAGAGACCCAGTACTTC.

The chain uses TRBV6-6 and TRBJ1-2; a weak D match, TRBD1 (6 bases). Trimming took off 2 bases at V and 2 bases at J, with 9 bases between the two ends. The length of the CDR3 is 14 residues. In germline, CDR1 is MNHNY, CDR2 SVGAGI (reference sequence). The CDR3 is CASSYSTGNYGYTF. DNA of the CDR3: TGTGCCAGCAGTTACAGCACAGGGAACTATGGCTACACCTTC.

The V and J genes are TRBV4-2 and TRBJ2-5; 9 bases agree with TRBD2. Trimming at V came to 4 bases and at J to 1 base, leaving 7 bases not matched to a gene. In germline, CDR1 is LGHNA, CDR2 YNFKEQ. The CDR3 has 16 residues. This CDR3 is CASSPGAAGGQETQYF. CDR3 nucleotide sequence: TGTGCCAGCAGCCCTGGGGCAGCGGGGGGCCAAGAGACCCAGTACTTC.

The chain recombines TRBV11-2 with TRBJ1-1; no definite D call. The CDR3 contains 17 residues. Germline V CDR1 and CDR2: SGHAT, FQNNGV. V gave up 1 base and J gave up 2 bases, with 17 bases separating them. CDR3 nucleotide sequence: TGTGCCAGCAGCTTAGGGAGGGCCACTACATTTAACACTGAAGCTTTCTTT. This codes for CASSLGRATTFNTEAFF.

The chain couples TRBV19 to TRBJ2-3; possibly TRBD2 for D (6 bases). Trimming stripped 6 bases from V and 6 bases from J, with 19 bases between. This CDR3 has 15 amino acids. Per germline, CDR1 LNHDA and CDR2 SQIVND (reference sequence). CDR3 protein: CASSQTRDSTDTQYF. For the CDR3, the DNA is TGTGCCAGTAGCCAAACTAGGGACTCGACTGATACGCAGTATTTT.

The chain recombines TRBV5-5 with TRBJ2-3; the match to TRBD2 covers 7 bases. V was clipped by 5 bases and J by 4 bases; unmatched bases: 13. CDR1 is SGHKS and CDR2 is YYEKEE in the germline V gene (reference sequence). This CDR3 is built from 16 residues. CDR3 region: CASRLRLGRAPDTQYF. In DNA form, the CDR3 reads TGTGCCAGCAGGCTACGACTAGGGAGGGCGCCAGATACGCAGTATTTT.

Regarding this clone: Different DNA sequences within this sample yield the same CDR3. The chain uses TRBV28 and TRBJ2-7; D perhaps matches TRBD1 (6 bases). CDR3 length equals 16 residues. Germline CDR1 reads MDHEN; CDR2 reads SYDVKM. V was cut by 6 bases and J by 2 bases, with 20 bases left in between. CDR3 sequence: CASSPPTRGWTYEQYF. The CDR3 coding sequence is TGTGCCAGCAGCCCCCCAACCAGGGGTTGGACCTACGAGCAGTACTTC.

The chain couples TRBV7-9 to TRBJ1-1; 7 nucleotides align to TRBD1. Germline V lookup: CDR1 SEHNR, CDR2 FQNEAQ (reference sequence). J gave up 6 bases and V 2 bases, and 0 bases lay outside the gene matches. The CDR3 length is 12 residues. The CDR3 loop reads CASSLQGAEAFF. CDR3 bases: TGTGCCAGCAGCTTACAGGGGGCTGAAGCTTTCTTT.

The chain joins TRBV6-1 to TRBJ2-3; D possibly corresponds to TRBD1 (6 bases). The CDR3 is 16 residues long. V was pared by 1 base and J by 0 bases, with 11 bases between. Per germline, CDR1 MNHNS and CDR2 SASEGT. The CDR3 loop reads CASSEGGTTSTDTQYF. CDR3 coding DNA: TGTGCCAGCAGTGAAGGGGGGACAACTAGCACAGATACGCAGTATTTT.

The chain couples TRBV6-4 to TRBJ2-3, with 9 bases aligning to TRBD1. V gave up 3 bases and J gave up 2 bases; unmatched junction bases: 3. CDR1 MRHNA and CDR2 SNTAGT come from the germline V gene. This CDR3 is 15 amino acids long. The CDR3 loop is CASSDRQGDTDTQYF. Here the CDR3 DNA reads TGTGCCAGCAGTGATCGACAGGGGGACACAGATACGCAGTATTTT.

There are a few counts of this clone. V gene TRBV30 combines with J gene TRBJ2-5; 9 bases fit TRBD2. J was trimmed by 2 bases and V by 3 bases; bases with no gene match: 13. CDR3 size: 17 residues. CDR1 is GTSNPN and CDR2 is SVGIG in the germline V gene (reference sequence). CDR3 nucleotide sequence: TGTGCCTGGAGGCTTGCGGGGGGGCCTATTAGGCAAGAGACCCAGTACTTC. It codes for CAWRLAGGPIRQETQYF.

This sequence joins TRBV10-1 and TRBJ1-2, with 7 bases lining up with TRBD1. Germline loops: CDR1 WNHNN, CDR2 SYGVQD (reference sequence). V trimming: 1 base; J trimming: 3 bases; junction bases outside the gene matches: 8. The CDR3 runs to 16 residues. CDR3: CASSEFEAGGDYGYTF. The CDR3 DNA follows: TGCGCCAGCAGTGAGTTCGAGGCAGGGGGTGACTATGGCTACACCTTC.

This chain uses TRBV4-3 with TRBJ2-2; D is uncertain. This CDR3 comprises 18 residues. Germline assignment: CDR1 LGHNA and CDR2 YSLEER. The V gene lost 0 bases and the J gene lost 0 bases, with 14 bases spanning the gap. The CDR3 nucleotides are TGCGCCAGCAGCCAAGATACCGCCCGAGCCGCGAACACCGGGGAGCTGTTTTTT. Its translation: CASSQDTARAANTGELFF.

V usage is TRBV28 and J usage is TRBJ1-1; D possibly corresponds to TRBD1 (5 bases). Trimming shortened V by 5 bases and J by 4 bases, and 23 bases separated the two germline ends. The CDR3 covers 17 residues. The germline V gene has CDR1 MDHEN and CDR2 SYDVKM. In nucleotides, the CDR3 is TGTGCCAGCAGTCCCCCCTTTGTTGGGGCTCTGGGCACTGAAGCTTTCTTT. It yields the protein CASSPPFVGALGTEAFF.

The V gene is TRBV4-2, the J gene TRBJ2-4; 10 bases agree with TRBD2. Germline CDR1 is LGHNA and CDR2 is YNFKEQ. CDR3 length: 16 residues. The trim removed 1 base at V and 8 bases at J, leaving 8 bases unmatched. In nucleotides, the CDR3 is TGTGCCAGCAGCCAAGGGTATAGCGGGGGGTGGGACATTCAGTACTTC. Translated, it gives CASSQGYSGGWDIQYF.

The rearrangement uses TRBV4-2 and TRBJ2-1, with D possibly matching TRBD2 (7 bases). Germline CDR1 is LGHNA and CDR2 is YNFKEQ. The CDR3 is 19 amino acids. Between the trimmed V and J ends, which lost 2 bases and 8 bases, there was a span of 28 bases. CDR3 residues: CASSQFGEGVRLYGDEQFF. CDR3 DNA sequence: TGTGCCAGCAGCCAATTCGGGGAGGGGGTGAGGCTATATGGGGATGAGCAGTTCTTC.

This clone was observed a handful of times. The chain combines TRBV9 with TRBJ1-4; maybe TRBD1 (5 bases). Germline loops: CDR1 SGDLS, CDR2 YYNGEE. V was trimmed by 6 bases and J by 1 base, leaving 25 bases between them. The CDR3 is made up of 19 amino acids. The CDR3 sequence: CASTPKRRSAGVTNEKLFF. The CDR3, as DNA: TGTGCCAGCACCCCTAAGCGTCGATCGGCGGGGGTAACTAATGAAAAACTGTTTTTT.

V is TRBV28 and J is TRBJ2-3; D remains unclear. V lost 6 bases and J 8 bases, leaving 12 bases between the germline ends. In germline, CDR1 is MDHEN, CDR2 SYDVKM. This CDR3 is built from 12 residues. CDR3 DNA: TGTGCCAGCAGCCCTCTGAGAGGTACGCAGTATTTT. Translation: CASSPLRGTQYF.

J is TRBJ1-4 and V is TRBV18, with D possibly matching TRBD1 (5 bases). The germline V gene encodes CDR1 KGHSH and CDR2 LQKENI. V shed 3 bases and J shed 8 bases, with 13 bases lying between them. This CDR3 has 14 amino acids. CDR3 DNA: TGTGCCAGCTCACCGGCAGGGCTTGAGGAAAAACTGTTTTTT. Its protein is CASSPAGLEEKLFF.

The rearrangement links TRBV7-2 to TRBJ2-5, with 9 bases identical to TRBD2. Germline loops: CDR1 SGHTA, CDR2 FQGNSA. V was pared by 1 base and J by 11 bases, with 8 bases of the junction left unmatched. This CDR3 is 14 amino acids long. CDR3 DNA: TGTGCCAGCAGCTTAGTAGCGGGAGTGGGGGAGCAGTACTTC. This translates into CASSLVAGVGEQYF.

The sample holds a few counts of this clone. CDR3 amino acids: CASSPRDRGHYGYTF. As DNA, the CDR3 is TGTGCCAGCAGCCCCCGGGACAGGGGGCACTATGGCTACACCTTC. The V gene is TRBV13, the J gene TRBJ1-2; 12 positions agree with TRBD1. CDR3 length: 15 amino acids. The V gene end was trimmed by 5 bases and the J gene end by 3 bases; junction bases not matched to a gene: 4. Germline assignment: CDR1 PRHDT and CDR2 FYEKMQ (reference sequence).

This clone was picked up one time. The chain links TRBV5-6 to TRBJ1-3; D gene uncertain. Between the trimmed V and J ends, which lost 3 bases and 3 bases, there was a span of 13 bases. The CDR3 is 15 amino acids. Germline V gene lookup returns CDR1 SGHDT and CDR2 YYEEEE. CDR3 DNA: TGTGCCAGCAGCTGGGCATCGATTCTTGGAAACACCATATATTTT. Translated, it gives CASSWASILGNTIYF.

The V call is TRBV19, the J call TRBJ2-2; 7 bases fit TRBD1. CDR3 length: 13 amino acids. V shed 5 bases, J shed 9 bases, and the junction held 6 bases outside the gene matches. In germline, CDR1 is LNHDA, CDR2 SQIVND (reference sequence). CDR3 region: CASSGQVGRELFF. The CDR3, as DNA: TGTGCCAGTAGTGGACAGGTGGGCCGGGAGCTGTTTTTT. Full variable domain (remainder filled in from reference TRBV19 and TRBJ2-2): DGGITQSPKYLFRKEGQNVTLSCEQNLNHDAMYWYRQDPGQGLRLIYYSQIVNDFQKGDIAEGYSVSREKKESFPLTVTSAQKNPTAFYLCASSGQVGRELFFGEGSRLTVL.

The chain links TRBV28 to TRBJ1-2, with D hard to call. Looked up from germline, CDR1 is MDHEN and CDR2 is SYDVKM. The germline V and J ends were trimmed by 6 bases and 4 bases, with 9 bases remaining between them. This CDR3 is 12 amino acids long. CDR3 in DNA: TGTGCCAGCAGCCCTCCCGTCTATGGCTACACCTTC. The encoded protein is CASSPPVYGYTF.